These 26 T cell receptor beta chains originate from one sample sequenced in a study of cytomegalovirus exposure and HLA in healthy donors. The method was immunoSEQ multiplex PCR; TCRdb's version includes in-frame clones alone and lacks a portion of them. Here the sample spans about 220,000 clones, about 86% being singletons. Sequencing input: PBMCs. These receptors all stem from a woman aged 18-30 years in good health and CMV-seronegative.

The rearrangement uses TRBV2 and TRBJ2-2; 8 bases are a match to TRBD1. Per the germline V gene, CDR1 is SNHLY and CDR2 is FYNNEI. This CDR3 is 18 amino acids long. J lost 0 bases, V lost 6 bases, and 12 bases had no gene match. The CDR3 reads CASRETGASNANTGELFF. Written as DNA, the CDR3 is TGTGCCAGCAGGGAGACAGGGGCCTCGAACGCGAACACCGGGGAGCTGTTTTTT.

This clone was detected a few times. CDR3 residues: CASSVVGGPYEQYF. CDR3 DNA sequence: TGCGCCAGCAGTGTAGTGGGGGGTCCCTACGAGCAGTACTTC. V usage is TRBV10-2 and J usage is TRBJ2-7; D perhaps matches TRBD2 (6 bases). The CDR3 consists of 14 residues. The V gene lost 4 bases and the J gene lost 2 bases, with 12 bases spanning the gap. Germline V gene lookup returns CDR1 WSHSY and CDR2 SAAADI.

The chain recombines TRBV25-1 with TRBJ1-1; 7 nucleotides align to TRBD1. Germline V gene lookup returns CDR1 MGHDK and CDR2 SYGVNS. Unmatched junction bases numbered 14, after V lost 6 bases and J lost 13 bases. The CDR3 loop spans 13 amino acids. The CDR3 region is CASREGAYEADFF. The CDR3 nucleotides are TGTGCCAGCAGAGAGGGGGCATATGAAGCGGATTTCTTT. The full variable domain, its missing parts supplied by reference TRBV25-1 and TRBJ1-1, is EADIYQTPRYLVIGTGKKITLECSQTMGHDKMYWYQQDPGMELHLIHYSYGVNSTEKGDLSSESTVSRIRTEHFPLTLESARPSHTSQYLCASREGAYEADFFGQGTRLTVV.

V gene TRBV5-1 combines with J gene TRBJ2-5; 8 bases fit TRBD2. The trim removed 0 bases at V and 4 bases at J, leaving 5 bases unmatched. The CDR3 consists of 15 residues. Germline V gene lookup returns CDR1 SGHRS and CDR2 YFSETQ. CDR3 DNA: TGCGCCAGCAGCTTGGGTTCTAGCGGGCGAGAGACCCAGTACTTC. Its translation: CASSLGSSGRETQYF.

The genes are TRBV23-1 and TRBJ2-7; possible D gene TRBD2, 7 bases. TRBV23-1 falls under the ORF class, with uncertain function. This CDR3 has 16 residues. Trimming removed 0 bases at V and 1 base at J, with 13 bases between. In DNA form, the CDR3 reads TGCGCCAGCAGTCAATCGGAGGGGGGGGAATCCTACGAGCAGTACTTC. It encodes CASSQSEGGESYEQYF.

This chain joins TRBV11-2 and TRBJ2-7; TRBD2 aligns across 7 bases. Germline CDR1 is SGHAT and CDR2 is FQNNGV. Trimming took 1 base from V and 3 from J; bases not matched to a gene: 12. This CDR3 region has 17 residues. Written as DNA, the CDR3 is TGTGCCAGCAGCTTAGTCGGGGGGAGGCGGACGAACTACGAGCAGTACTTC. Protein product: CASSLVGGRRTNYEQYF. The whole variable domain, filled in from reference TRBV11-2 and TRBJ2-7, reads EAGVAQSPRYKIIEKRQSVAFWCNPISGHATLYWYQQILGQGPKLLIQFQNNGVVDDSQLPKDRFSAERLKGVDSTLKIQPAKLEDSAVYLCASSLVGGRRTNYEQYFGPGTRLTVT.

The CDR3 is CASRGNNEKLFF. In nucleotides, the CDR3 is TGTGCCAGCCGAGGAAATAATGAAAAACTGTTTTTT. The chain carries TRBV25-1 and TRBJ1-4; D uncertain. This CDR3 region has 12 residues. Trimming stripped 8 bases from V and 4 bases from J, with 8 bases between. The germline V gene encodes CDR1 MGHDK and CDR2 SYGVNS.

Concerning this clone: Other nucleotide sequences in the sample specify the same CDR3. The chain employs TRBV5-1 and TRBJ2-1, with D unclear. Trimming took 0 bases from V and 5 from J, leaving 6 bases between them. The CDR3 runs to 13 residues. CDR1 and CDR2 from the germline V gene are SGHRS and YFSETQ. CDR3 sequence reads: CASSLVGNNEQFF. CDR3 DNA sequence: TGCGCCAGCAGCTTGGTGGGCAACAATGAGCAGTTCTTC.

V is TRBV28 and J is TRBJ2-7; 7 bases map to TRBD1. V lost 5 bases to trimming and J lost 0 bases; unmatched junction nucleotides: 4. CDR3 size: 14 residues. Germline V gene data show CDR1 as MDHEN and CDR2 as SYDVKM. CDR3 sequence: CASSPGTASYEQYF. CDR3 coding DNA: TGTGCCAGCAGTCCGGGGACAGCCTCCTACGAGCAGTACTTC.

The chain employs TRBV25-1 and TRBJ1-1, with unresolved D. V was trimmed by 6 bases and J by 5 bases, leaving 10 bases between them. The CDR3 totals 12 residues. The V gene's germline CDR1 is MGHDK and CDR2 SYGVNS. CDR3 sequence: CASRFGPTEAFF. CDR3 in DNA: TGTGCCAGCAGATTTGGCCCAACTGAAGCTTTCTTT.

The chain carries TRBV5-5 and TRBJ2-5; D is ambiguous. Germline V gene data show CDR1 as SGHKS and CDR2 as YYEKEE (reference sequence). CDR3 length: 14 residues. V lost 0 bases to trimming and J lost 4 bases, with 10 bases between them. The CDR3 DNA follows: TGTGCCAGCAGCTTGGGCCAGTTACCAGAGACCCAGTACTTC. This sequence encodes CASSLGQLPETQYF.

The V call is TRBV7-9, the J call TRBJ1-4, with 7 bases aligning to TRBD1. Germline V gene lookup returns CDR1 SEHNR and CDR2 FQNEAQ (reference sequence). V gave up 5 bases and J gave up 4 bases; unmatched junction bases: 7. The CDR3 spans 15 residues. The DNA for the CDR3 is TGTGCCAGCAGCCGACCGGGACAGAGTAATGAAAAACTGTTTTTT. This codes for CASSRPGQSNEKLFF.

This chain uses TRBV13 with TRBJ2-7, with 7 positions matching TRBD1. The CDR3 length is 14 residues. Germline lookup yields CDR1 PRHDT and CDR2 FYEKMQ (reference sequence). V gave up 3 bases and J gave up 2 bases; unmatched junction bases: 4. The CDR3 reads CASSFDRVPYEQYF. As DNA, the CDR3 is TGTGCCAGCAGCTTCGACAGGGTCCCCTACGAGCAGTACTTC.

This rearrangement joins TRBV25-1 to TRBJ1-1; D is uncertain. CDR3 length: 17 amino acids. The germline gives CDR1 MGHDK, CDR2 SYGVNS. V was shortened by 7 bases and J by 4 bases, with 25 bases between the two germline ends. The CDR3 bases are TGTGCCAGCACCCCCCAAGTGCCGAGCCGCCGAAGCACTGAAGCTTTCTTT. Protein sequence: CASTPQVPSRRSTEAFF. Together with reference TRBV25-1 and TRBJ1-1, the CDR3 gives the full variable domain: EADIYQTPRYLVIGTGKKITLECSQTMGHDKMYWYQQDPGMELHLIHYSYGVNSTEKGDLSSESTVSRIRTEHFPLTLESARPSHTSQYLCASTPQVPSRRSTEAFFGQGTRLTVV.

The V and J genes are TRBV9 and TRBJ2-3; 10 bases fit TRBD2. The J segment lost 6 bases and the V segment lost 3 bases, leaving 4 bases of the junction unmatched. There are 14 residues in the CDR3. Germline V gene sequence: CDR1 SGDLS, CDR2 YYNGEE. The CDR3 nucleotides are TGTGCCAGCAGCGGTGGACTAGCGGCGGATACGCAGTATTTT. Translating gives CASSGGLAADTQYF. Supplemented by reference TRBV9 and TRBJ2-3, the full variable domain reads DSGVTQTPKHLITATGQRVTLRCSPRSGDLSVYWYQQSLDQGLQFLIQYYNGEERAKGNILERFSAQQFPDLHSELNLSSLELGDSALYFCASSGGLAADTQYFGPGTRLTVL.

This rearrangement joins TRBV28 to TRBJ1-3; 9 nucleotides align to TRBD1. Germline V gene sequence: CDR1 MDHEN, CDR2 SYDVKM. J lost 6 bases, V lost 5 bases, and 14 bases had no gene match. This CDR3 has 17 residues. The CDR3 here is CASSHRVGTGSSNTIYF. The CDR3 DNA sequence: TGTGCCAGCAGTCATAGGGTTGGGACAGGGTCTTCAAACACCATATATTTT.

The chain recombines TRBV27 with TRBJ2-7; 8 bases align to TRBD1. V was pared by 6 bases and J by 4 bases, with 11 bases of the junction left unmatched. Germline lookup yields CDR1 MNHEY and CDR2 SMNVEV (reference sequence). This CDR3 is 15 amino acids long. For the CDR3, the DNA is TGTGCCAGCAGCATAGGACAGGGCGACATGTACGAGCAGTACTTC. It codes for CASSIGQGDMYEQYF.

This sequence joins TRBV6-5 and TRBJ1-3; D gene uncertain. Germline V gene data show CDR1 as MNHEY and CDR2 as SVGAGI. V lost 8 bases, J lost 3 bases, and 14 bases lay in between. CDR3 length: 14 amino acids. The DNA for the CDR3 is TGTGCCAGCCGGGAGGGTTCGAGTGGAAACACCATATATTTT. Translated, it gives CASREGSSGNTIYF.

V usage is TRBV7-8 and J usage is TRBJ2-7; a weak D match, TRBD2 (5 bases). The V end was cut by 0 bases, the J end by 2 bases, with 8 bases between. Germline V lookup: CDR1 SGHVS, CDR2 FQNEAQ. The CDR3 totals 14 residues. The CDR3: CASSLAYGTYEQYF. CDR3 nucleotide sequence: TGTGCCAGCAGCTTAGCGTACGGGACCTACGAGCAGTACTTC.

This clone showed up just once. The J gene is TRBJ2-7, the V gene TRBV15, with D possibly being TRBD1 (5 bases). CDR1 LNHNV and CDR2 YYDKDF come from the germline V gene (reference sequence). CDR3 length: 13 residues. V was trimmed by 5 bases and J by 5 bases, leaving 13 bases between them. The CDR3 is CATSGVGPDEQYF. The CDR3 nucleotides read TGTGCCACCAGCGGGGTGGGGCCGGACGAGCAGTACTTC.

The chain is built from TRBV5-6 and TRBJ1-1; 10 bases are shared with TRBD1. CDR1 SGHDT and CDR2 YYEEEE come from the germline V gene. This CDR3 is 15 amino acids long. The junction had 2 bases not matched to a gene; V was cut back by 2 bases and J by 1 base. The CDR3 loop is CASSFGTGANTEAFF. CDR3 sequence (DNA): TGTGCCAGCAGCTTCGGGACAGGGGCGAACACTGAAGCTTTCTTT.

The V and J genes are TRBV7-9 and TRBJ1-3, with D perhaps matching TRBD1 (6 bases). CDR1 is SEHNR and CDR2 is FQNEAQ in the germline V gene (reference sequence). There are 14 residues in the CDR3. The V gene lost 2 bases and the J gene lost 2 bases, with 7 bases spanning the gap. The CDR3, as DNA: TGTGCCAGCAGCTTACGGACAGCTGGAAACACCATATATTTT. Amino acid sequence: CASSLRTAGNTIYF.

The gene calls are TRBV4-3 and TRBJ2-1; TRBD2 matches 9 bases. Germline V gene data show CDR1 as LGHNA and CDR2 as YSLEER. Trimming cost V 0 bases and J 0 bases; bases outside gene matches: 12. The CDR3 runs 20 residues. Written as DNA, the CDR3 is TGCGCCAGCAGCCAAGATCCGGTAGCTAGCGGGATAAGCTCCTACAATGAGCAGTTCTTC. Translation gives CASSQDPVASGISSYNEQFF.

CDR3 in amino acids: CASSMGRDYAYEQYF. CDR3 nucleotides: TGTGCCAGCAGTATGGGACGGGACTACGCCTACGAGCAGTACTTC. This chain uses TRBV27 with TRBJ2-7; TRBD2 matches at 7 bases. The CDR3 has 15 amino acids. The germline gives CDR1 MNHEY, CDR2 SMNVEV (reference sequence). The junction had 9 bases not matched to a gene; V was cut back by 5 bases and J by 2 bases.

The chain carries TRBV5-4 and TRBJ2-7; D ambiguous. Germline V gives CDR1 SGHNT, CDR2 YYREEE (reference sequence). Trimming pared 1 base from V and 4 bases from J, leaving 6 bases between. This CDR3 is built from 12 residues. The CDR3 region is CASSLQNYEQYF. The CDR3 nucleotides are TGTGCCAGCAGCTTGCAGAATTACGAGCAGTACTTC.

This clone appeared a single time. The rearrangement uses TRBV7-9 and TRBJ2-3, with 12 bases aligning to TRBD2. The CDR3 sequence is 19 residues long. Germline loops: CDR1 SEHNR, CDR2 FQNEAQ (reference sequence). Trimming at V came to 4 bases and at J to 2 bases, leaving 13 bases not matched to a gene. The DNA for the CDR3 is TGTGCCAGCAGCTCGGCGACCGGACTAGCGGGAACTTTCACAGATACGCAGTATTTT. Its protein is CASSSATGLAGTFTDTQYF.